This TCR beta chain was retrieved from a study of T cell responses to AZD1222 COVID-19 vaccine. Sequenced by immunoSEQ multiplex PCR; TCRdb stores in-frame clones only, minus some. Altogether approximately 130,000 clones are present, under 95% being singletons, with the ten largest covering around 3.3%. The CDR3 totals 15 residues. V lost 4 bases and J 11 bases, leaving 20 bases between the germline ends. CDR1 is LGHDT, CDR2 YNNKEL, per germline (reference sequence). The sequence was obtained from an adult in good health. This chain uses TRBV3-1 (or the pseudogene TRBV3-2) with TRBJ1-4, with D uncertain. The source material was peripheral blood, sampled on day 0 of AZD1222 vaccination. The CDR3 is CASSRYKTGLGKLFF. DNA of the CDR3: TGTGCCAGCAGCCGTTATAAAACCGGGCTGGGGAAACTGTTTTTT.